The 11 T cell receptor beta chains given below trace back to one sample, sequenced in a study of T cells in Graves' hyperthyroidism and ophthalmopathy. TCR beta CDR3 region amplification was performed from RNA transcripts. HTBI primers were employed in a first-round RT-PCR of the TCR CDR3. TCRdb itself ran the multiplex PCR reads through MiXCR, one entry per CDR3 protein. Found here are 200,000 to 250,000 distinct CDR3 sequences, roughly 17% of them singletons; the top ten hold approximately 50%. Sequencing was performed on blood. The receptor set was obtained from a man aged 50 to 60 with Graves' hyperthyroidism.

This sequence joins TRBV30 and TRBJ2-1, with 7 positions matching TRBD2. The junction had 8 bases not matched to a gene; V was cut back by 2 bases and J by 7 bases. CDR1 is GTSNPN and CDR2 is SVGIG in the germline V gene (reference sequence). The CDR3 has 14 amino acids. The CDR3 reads CAWSNGGSLNEQFF. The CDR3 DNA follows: TGTGCCTGGAGTAATGGCGGGAGTTTGAATGAGCAGTTCTTC.

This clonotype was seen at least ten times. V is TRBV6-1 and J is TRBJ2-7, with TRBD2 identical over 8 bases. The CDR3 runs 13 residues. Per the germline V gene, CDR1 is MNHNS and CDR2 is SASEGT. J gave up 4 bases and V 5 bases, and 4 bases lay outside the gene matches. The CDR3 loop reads CASSTGTSYEQYF. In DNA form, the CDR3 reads TGTGCCAGCAGTACCGGGACTAGTTACGAGCAGTACTTC.

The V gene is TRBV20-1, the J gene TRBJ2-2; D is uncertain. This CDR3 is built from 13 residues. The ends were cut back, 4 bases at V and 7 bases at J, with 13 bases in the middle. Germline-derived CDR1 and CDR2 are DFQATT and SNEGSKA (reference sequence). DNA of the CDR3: TGCAGTGCTAATGATGGGATTTTCGGGGAGCTGTTTTTT. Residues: CSANDGIFGELFF.

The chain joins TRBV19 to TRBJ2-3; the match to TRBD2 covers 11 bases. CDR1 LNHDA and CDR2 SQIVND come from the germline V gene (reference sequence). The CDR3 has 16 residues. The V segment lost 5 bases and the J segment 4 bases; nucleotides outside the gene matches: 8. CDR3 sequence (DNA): TGTGCCAGTAGTGAGGGACTAGCGGCCGGCGCAGATACGCAGTATTTT. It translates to CASSEGLAAGADTQYF.

Here the CDR3 DNA reads TGCGCCAGCAGCCAGACAGACATGAACACTGAAGCTTTCTTT. It specifies CASSQTDMNTEAFF. This chain joins TRBV5-1 and TRBJ1-1; D might be TRBD1 (5 bases). Germline CDR1 SGHRS, CDR2 YFSETQ. The CDR3 is made up of 14 amino acids. V dropped 4 bases and J dropped 0 bases, with 10 bases sitting between them.

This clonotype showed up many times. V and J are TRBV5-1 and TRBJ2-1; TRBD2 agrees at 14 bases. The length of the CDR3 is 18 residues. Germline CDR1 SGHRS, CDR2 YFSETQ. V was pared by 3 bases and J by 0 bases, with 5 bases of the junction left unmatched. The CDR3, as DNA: TGCGCCAGCAGCTCACTTGGGACTAGCGGGAGCTCCTACAATGAGCAGTTCTTC. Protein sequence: CASSSLGTSGSSYNEQFF.

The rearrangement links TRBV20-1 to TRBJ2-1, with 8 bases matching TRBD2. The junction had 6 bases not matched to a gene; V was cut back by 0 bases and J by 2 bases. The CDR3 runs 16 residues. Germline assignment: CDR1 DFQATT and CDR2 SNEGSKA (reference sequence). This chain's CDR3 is CSARDFNSGTYNEQFF. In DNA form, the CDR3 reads TGCAGTGCTAGAGATTTTAATAGCGGGACCTACAATGAGCAGTTCTTC.

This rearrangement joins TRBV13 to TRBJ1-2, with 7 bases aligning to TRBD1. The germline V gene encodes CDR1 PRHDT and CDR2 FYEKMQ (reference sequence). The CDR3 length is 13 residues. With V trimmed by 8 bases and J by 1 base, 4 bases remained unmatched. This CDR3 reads CASFDRVNYGYTF. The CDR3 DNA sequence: TGTGCCAGCTTTGACAGGGTTAACTATGGCTACACCTTC.

CDR3 loop: CASSVQGQETQYF. CDR3 sequence (DNA): TGTGCCAGCAGTGTCCAGGGGCAAGAGACCCAGTACTTC. V gene TRBV6-1 combines with J gene TRBJ2-5, with D maybe TRBD1 (6 bases). V was cut by 4 bases and J by 2 bases, with 8 bases left in between. The V gene's germline CDR1 is MNHNS and CDR2 SASEGT. This CDR3 comprises 13 residues.

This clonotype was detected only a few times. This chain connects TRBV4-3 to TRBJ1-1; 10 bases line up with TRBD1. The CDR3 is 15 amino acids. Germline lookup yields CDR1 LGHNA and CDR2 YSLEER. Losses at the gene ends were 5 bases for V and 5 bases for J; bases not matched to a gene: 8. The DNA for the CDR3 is TGCGCCAGCAGCGTGAGGGACAGGGGAGGGACTGAAGCTTTCTTT. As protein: CASSVRDRGGTEAFF.

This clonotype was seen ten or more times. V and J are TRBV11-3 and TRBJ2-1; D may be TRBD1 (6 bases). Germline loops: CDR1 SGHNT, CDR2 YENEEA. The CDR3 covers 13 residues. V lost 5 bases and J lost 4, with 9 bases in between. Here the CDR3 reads CASSQDSYNEQFF. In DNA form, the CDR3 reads TGTGCCAGCAGCCAGGACAGTTACAATGAGCAGTTCTTC.